The 17 T cell receptor beta chains presented below share a single source sample, sequenced in a study of cytomegalovirus exposure and HLA in healthy donors. PCR primers comprised 60 Vbeta and 13 Jbeta primers. The method was immunoSEQ multiplex PCR; TCRdb's version includes in-frame clones alone and lacks a portion of them. The data show about 64,000 clones, roughly 74% seen once. Sequencing was done on a sample of PBMCs. The receptors were gathered from a man between 18 and 29 years old in good health and CMV-seropositive.

This chain links TRBV6-1 with TRBJ2-5; 12 nucleotides line up with TRBD1. Germline assignment: CDR1 MNHNS and CDR2 SASEGT. The CDR3 extends over 16 amino acids. The J segment lost 3 bases and the V segment lost 4 bases, leaving 6 bases of the junction unmatched. The CDR3, as DNA: TGTGCCAGCAGTGCCCGGGACAGGGGGCTTAAAGAGACCCAGTACTTC. The encoded protein is CASSARDRGLKETQYF.

J is TRBJ2-5 and V is TRBV7-9; D is unclear. V lost 3 bases and J lost 5, with 10 bases in between. Germline-derived CDR1 and CDR2 are SEHNR and FQNEAQ (reference sequence). The CDR3 has 13 residues. DNA for the CDR3: TGTGCCAGCAGCTTGTCCCTTCGGGAGACCCAGTACTTC. Amino acids: CASSLSLRETQYF.

This clone was counted only a few times. The chain joins TRBV7-9 to TRBJ1-2; TRBD1 might be the D (5 bases). The germline CDR1 and CDR2 sequences are SEHNR and FQNEAQ (reference sequence). V lost 4 bases to trimming and J lost 6 bases, with 12 bases between them. The CDR3 sequence is 13 residues long. The CDR3 DNA reads TGTGCCAGCAGCTCCAGGGAAATCCATGGCTACACCTTC. Translated: CASSSREIHGYTF.

A few counts support this clone. The genes are TRBV30 and TRBJ1-4; D is uncertain. Deletions cut 4 bases from V and 8 bases from J, with 14 bases between. This CDR3 comprises 13 residues. Germline values: CDR1 GTSNPN, CDR2 SVGIG (reference sequence). CDR3 loop: CAWNALSGEKLFF. Here the CDR3 DNA reads TGTGCCTGGAATGCACTATCGGGAGAAAAACTGTTTTTT.

The chain employs TRBV5-1 and TRBJ1-3; no clear D. The CDR3 runs to 13 residues. Germline V gene sequence: CDR1 SGHRS, CDR2 YFSETQ. With 4 bases removed from V and 8 bases from J, the gap between germline ends came to 13 bases. This CDR3 reads CASSLIPRDTIYF. The CDR3 DNA reads TGCGCCAGCAGCCTGATCCCTCGAGACACCATATATTTT. The variable domain in full, with the rest retrieved from reference TRBV5-1 and TRBJ1-3, is KAGVTQTPRYLIKTRGQQVTLSCSPISGHRSVSWYQQTPGQGLQFLFEYFSETQRNKGNFPGRFSGRQFSNSRSEMNVSTLELGDSALYLCASSLIPRDTIYFGEGSWLTVV.

This chain joins TRBV6-5 and TRBJ2-3; D not resolved. The CDR3 loop spans 12 amino acids. The germline CDR1 and CDR2 sequences are MNHEY and SVGAGI. The V and J ends lost 4 bases and 6 bases respectively, with 8 bases between them. The CDR3 here is CASSFVGDTQYF. In nucleotides, the CDR3 is TGTGCCAGCAGTTTTGTGGGCGATACGCAGTATTTT.

J is TRBJ1-2 and V is TRBV5-1, with 9 positions matching TRBD1. This CDR3 has 15 residues. The germline gives CDR1 SGHRS, CDR2 YFSETQ. V dropped 0 bases and J dropped 0; count of bases not matched to a gene: 0. CDR3 sequence reads: CASSLGQGANYGYTF. Written as DNA, the CDR3 is TGCGCCAGCAGCTTGGGACAGGGGGCTAACTATGGCTACACCTTC.

The chain couples TRBV19 to TRBJ1-2; D remains unclear. V was shortened by 3 bases and J by 1 base, with 9 bases between the two germline ends. This CDR3 contains 14 residues. Germline V gene data show CDR1 as LNHDA and CDR2 as SQIVND (reference sequence). The DNA of the CDR3 is TGTGCCAGTAGTATTGAGGCGGATAACTATGGCTACACCTTC. It is translated as CASSIEADNYGYTF.

The chain uses TRBV30 and TRBJ2-7; D is undetermined. This CDR3 is 13 amino acids long. Trimming removed 0 bases at V and 1 base at J, with 7 bases between. The germline CDR1 and CDR2 sequences are GTSNPN and SVGIG (reference sequence). The CDR3 protein is CAWSVSQSYEQYF. CDR3 sequence (DNA): TGTGCCTGGAGTGTATCTCAGTCCTACGAGCAGTACTTC.

The rearrangement uses TRBV6-5 and TRBJ1-6; TRBD1 might be the D (5 bases). Trimming cost V 2 bases and J 10 bases, with 12 bases left between them. Germline V gene sequence: CDR1 MNHEY, CDR2 SVGAGI. The CDR3 sequence is 14 residues long. The CDR3 DNA is TGTGCCAGCAGTTACAGGGCGGGGGGGTCACCCCTCCACTTT. Protein: CASSYRAGGSPLHF.

This chain connects TRBV30 to TRBJ2-3; 14 bases align to TRBD2. V lost 7 bases and J lost 3; bases outside the gene matches: 3. Germline CDR1 is GTSNPN and CDR2 is SVGIG (reference sequence). The CDR3 contains 14 residues. CDR3 amino acids: CASGTSGRTDTQYF. The DNA for the CDR3 is TGTGCCTCTGGGACTAGCGGGAGAACAGATACGCAGTATTTT.

This clone was seen a few times. This chain uses TRBV2 with TRBJ1-1, with TRBD1 as a possible D gene (5 bases). The CDR3 covers 15 residues. Deletions cut 2 bases from V and 0 bases from J, with 10 bases between. CDR1 SNHLY and CDR2 FYNNEI come from the germline V gene. The CDR3 DNA is TGTGCCAGCAGTGAATTGGGGGGGGTGAACACTGAAGCTTTCTTT. Translated: CASSELGGVNTEAFF.

This chain uses TRBV4-1 with TRBJ1-5; unclear D gene. V was shortened by 2 bases and J by 6 bases, with 8 bases between the two germline ends. CDR3 length: 13 amino acids. CDR1 MGHRA and CDR2 YSYEKL come from the germline V gene. The CDR3 coding sequence is TGCGCCAGCAGCCAAACGCCGGGTCAGCCCCAGCATTTT. It codes for CASSQTPGQPQHF.

The chain employs TRBV7-6 and TRBJ2-7; 11 bases agree with TRBD1. Trimming took 6 bases from V and 5 from J; bases not matched to a gene: 9. This CDR3 has 15 residues. In germline, CDR1 is SGHVS, CDR2 FNYEAQ. The CDR3 sequence: CASRSAGTGGHEQYF. The CDR3 coding sequence is TGTGCCAGCAGGTCAGCCGGGACAGGGGGTCACGAGCAGTACTTC.

This clone was found once. This sequence joins TRBV5-1 and TRBJ2-1; maybe TRBD2 (5 bases). This CDR3 has 14 amino acids. Germline V CDR1 and CDR2: SGHRS, YFSETQ. V was pared by 4 bases and J by 8 bases, with 16 bases between. DNA for the CDR3: TGCGCCAGCAGCCGGTTAGCGTCCGGCGATGAGCAGTTCTTC. Encoded protein: CASSRLASGDEQFF.

This chain connects TRBV4-2 to TRBJ2-7; 8 bases match TRBD2. Germline trimming cut 0 bases from V and 5 bases from J; bases unmatched to any gene: 9. This CDR3 is built from 16 residues. In germline, CDR1 is LGHNA, CDR2 YNFKEQ. CDR3 nucleotide sequence: TGTGCCAGCAGCCAAGATCTTCGGGGGGGCCACCACGAGCAGTACTTC. This translates into CASSQDLRGGHHEQYF.

V gene TRBV30 combines with J gene TRBJ1-4; D remains unclear. CDR1 is GTSNPN, CDR2 SVGIG, per germline (reference sequence). The CDR3 is made up of 13 amino acids. Trimming took off 3 bases at V and 4 bases at J, with 9 bases between the two ends. CDR3 sequence reads: CAWSRVHNEKLFF. CDR3 DNA: TGTGCCTGGAGCCGGGTCCATAATGAAAAACTGTTTTTT.